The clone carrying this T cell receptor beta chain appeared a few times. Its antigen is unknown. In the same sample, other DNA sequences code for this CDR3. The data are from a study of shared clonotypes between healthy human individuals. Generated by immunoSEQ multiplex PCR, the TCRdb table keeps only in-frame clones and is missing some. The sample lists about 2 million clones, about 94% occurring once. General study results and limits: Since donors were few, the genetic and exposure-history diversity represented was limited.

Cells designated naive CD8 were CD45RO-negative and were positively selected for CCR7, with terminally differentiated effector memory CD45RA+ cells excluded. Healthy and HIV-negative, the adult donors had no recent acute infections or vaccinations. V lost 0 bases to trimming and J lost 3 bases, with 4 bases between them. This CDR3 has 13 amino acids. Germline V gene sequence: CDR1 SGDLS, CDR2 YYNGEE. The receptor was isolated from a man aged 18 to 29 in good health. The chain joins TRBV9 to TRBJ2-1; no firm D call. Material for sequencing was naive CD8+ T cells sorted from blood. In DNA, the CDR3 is TGTGCCAGCAGCGTAGATGGCTACAATGAGCAGTTCTTC. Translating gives CASSVDGYNEQFF.